The 18 T cell receptor beta chains below were found in one sample sequenced in a study of T cells in Graves' hyperthyroidism and ophthalmopathy. TCR beta CDR3 region amplification was performed from RNA transcripts. RT-PCR in the first round (using the HTBI primer set) targeted the TCR CDR3. TCRdb reprocessed the multiplex PCR reads with MiXCR, giving one entry per CDR3 protein. The table has 600,000 or so distinct CDR3 sequences, 13% to 15% seen once; the top ten hold 7% to 9%. Sequencing was performed on blood. The receptors shown here come from a woman aged 18 to 35 with Graves' ophthalmopathy.

The CDR3 spells CASSQMRGLAGENEQFF. The CDR3, as DNA: TGCGCCAGCAGCCAAATGAGGGGACTAGCGGGAGAGAATGAGCAGTTCTTC. The chain combines TRBV4-1 with TRBJ2-1, with TRBD2 identical over 14 bases. The CDR3 runs to 17 residues. Germline CDR1 and CDR2: MGHRA and YSYEKL. V was pared by 2 bases and J by 7 bases, with 7 bases of the junction left unmatched.

This clonotype showed up just a few times. This may come from a read error, since a much larger clone is one base off. The V gene is TRBV10-3, the J gene TRBJ2-5, with D possibly being TRBD2 (5 bases). Germline assignment: CDR1 ENHRY and CDR2 SYGVKD. The CDR3 runs to 13 residues. Between the trimmed V and J ends, which lost 6 bases and 2 bases, there was a span of 10 bases. The CDR3 here is CAIRRGEQETQYF. CDR3 bases: TGTGCCATCAGACGGGGAGAGCAAGAGACCCAGTACTTC.

This sequence joins TRBV4-2 and TRBJ2-5; 10 bases are shared with TRBD2. The CDR3 spans 18 residues. V was clipped by 0 bases and J by 9 bases; unmatched bases: 16. Germline assignment: CDR1 LGHNA and CDR2 YNFKEQ. The CDR3 nucleotides are TGTGCCAGCAGCCAAGATCTAGCTAGCGGGAGCACCAGTGGTCCCCAGTACTTC. This encodes CASSQDLASGSTSGPQYF.

This clonotype was counted ten times or more. The chain employs TRBV10-3 and TRBJ2-7; 9 bases fit TRBD1. In germline, CDR1 is ENHRY, CDR2 SYGVKD. V dropped 3 bases and J dropped 3; count of bases not matched to a gene: 6. The CDR3 has 15 residues. Here the CDR3 DNA reads TGTGCCATCAGTGACTCCGGGACAGGGCTCTACGAGCAGTACTTC. It codes for CAISDSGTGLYEQYF.

This clonotype came up a few times. The chain links TRBV7-6 to TRBJ1-6; the D gene is possibly TRBD1 (6 bases). V shed 5 bases and J shed 8 bases, with 19 bases lying between them. The CDR3 is 16 residues long. Germline-derived CDR1 and CDR2 are SGHVS and FNYEAQ. The CDR3 DNA reads TGTGCCAGCAGCCGGGGGGCCCCCGCCGTGGATTCACCCCTCCACTTT. Translated: CASSRGAPAVDSPLHF.

CDR3 protein: CALSRAGGLGNSPLHF. The CDR3 bases are TGTGCCTTATCGCGGGCAGGGGGCTTGGGAAATTCACCCCTCCACTTT. This rearrangement joins TRBV30 to TRBJ1-6, with 8 positions matching TRBD1. J lost 7 bases, V lost 7 bases, and 15 bases had no gene match. The CDR3 is made up of 16 amino acids. Germline-derived CDR1 and CDR2 are GTSNPN and SVGIG (reference sequence).

This clonotype was detected many times. The rearrangement links TRBV20-1 to TRBJ2-4; 7 nucleotides line up with TRBD2. Trimming at V came to 8 bases and at J to 0 bases, leaving 4 bases not matched to a gene. CDR1 is DFQATT, CDR2 SNEGSKA, per germline (reference sequence). The CDR3 is made up of 13 amino acids. CDR3 residues: CSIAGLAKNIQYF. The DNA of the CDR3 is TGCAGTATAGCGGGTTTAGCCAAAAACATTCAGTACTTC.

This clonotype occurred many times. The chain has TRBV29-1 and TRBJ2-5; D uncertain. Germline CDR1 SQVTM, CDR2 ANQGSEA. Trimming left V 4 bases short and J 5 bases short, with 11 bases between. The CDR3 runs to 12 residues. CDR3 region: CSVVGPAETQYF. The CDR3 DNA follows: TGCAGCGTTGTCGGCCCCGCGGAGACCCAGTACTTC.

This clonotype was seen ten or more times. The rearrangement links TRBV20-1 to TRBJ2-1; tentative D call: TRBD2 (5 bases). This CDR3 contains 13 residues. The germline CDR1 and CDR2 sequences are DFQATT and SNEGSKA (reference sequence). Trimming removed 5 bases from V and 8 bases from J, with 16 bases in between. The CDR3 DNA follows: TGCAGTGCTTCCGCCCTCGACGGGGATGAGCAGTTCTTC. This gives the protein CSASALDGDEQFF.

This clonotype was found many times. The chain recombines TRBV10-3 with TRBJ2-7; 10 bases align to TRBD2. Germline V gene lookup returns CDR1 ENHRY and CDR2 SYGVKD. The J segment lost 5 bases and the V segment lost 11 bases, leaving 15 bases of the junction unmatched. The CDR3 is 15 amino acids. The DNA of the CDR3 is TGTGCCTCGGAGCCGGTCCTAGCGGGAGTCCACGAGCAGTACTTC. It codes for CASEPVLAGVHEQYF.

This clonotype occurred many times. The rearrangement uses TRBV27 and TRBJ2-1; 14 nucleotides line up with TRBD2. CDR1 MNHEY and CDR2 SMNVEV come from the germline V gene (reference sequence). Trimming took 7 bases from V and 6 from J; bases not matched to a gene: 2. The CDR3 totals 14 residues. This CDR3 reads CASKTSGRVNEQFF. CDR3 coding DNA: TGTGCCAGCAAGACTAGCGGGAGGGTCAATGAGCAGTTCTTC.

Ten or more counts support this clonotype. This chain links TRBV28 with TRBJ2-1, with D possibly being TRBD2 (5 bases). This CDR3 has 17 residues. From germline, CDR1 is MDHEN and CDR2 SYDVKM. Deletions cut 5 bases from V and 5 bases from J, with 22 bases between. The CDR3 spells CASSPSLVAGRNNEQFF. DNA for the CDR3: TGTGCCAGCAGTCCCTCATTGGTGGCGGGCCGCAACAATGAGCAGTTCTTC.

This clonotype was picked up many times. The chain carries TRBV11-2 and TRBJ2-1; 15 nucleotides match TRBD2. The V and J ends lost 5 bases and 7 bases, in that order; junction bases with no gene match: 3. CDR1 SGHAT and CDR2 FQNNGV come from the germline V gene. The CDR3 contains 15 residues. The CDR3 spells CASSQGLAGGNEQFF. The CDR3, as DNA: TGTGCCAGCAGCCAGGGACTAGCGGGAGGAAATGAGCAGTTCTTC. Filled out from reference TRBV11-2 and TRBJ2-1, the complete variable domain reads EAGVAQSPRYKIIEKRQSVAFWCNPISGHATLYWYQQILGQGPKLLIQFQNNGVVDDSQLPKDRFSAERLKGVDSTLKIQPAKLEDSAVYLCASSQGLAGGNEQFFGPGTRLTVL.

This sequence joins TRBV19 and TRBJ2-1; D remains ambiguous. V dropped 4 bases and J dropped 1 base, with 11 bases sitting between them. Per germline, CDR1 LNHDA and CDR2 SQIVND (reference sequence). This CDR3 is 15 amino acids long. The CDR3 DNA reads as TGTGCCAGTAGTACACCTTCGGGTTCCTACAATGAGCAGTTCTTC. Encoded protein: CASSTPSGSYNEQFF.

Ten or more counts support this clonotype. This chain links TRBV20-1 with TRBJ2-7; tentatively, D is TRBD1 or TRBD2 (5 bases each). From germline, CDR1 is DFQATT and CDR2 SNEGSKA (reference sequence). Trimming cost V 6 bases and J 5 bases, with 14 bases left between them. The CDR3 extends over 12 amino acids. CDR3 protein: CSARALGDEQYF. As DNA, the CDR3 is TGCAGTGCAAGGGCCTTGGGGGACGAGCAGTACTTC.

This clonotype has just a few counts. This rearrangement joins TRBV3-1 to TRBJ2-6, with D hard to call. The V end was cut by 0 bases, the J end by 1 base, with 7 bases between. This CDR3 has 16 amino acids. Germline V gene data show CDR1 as LGHDT and CDR2 as YNNKEL (reference sequence). The CDR3 nucleotides are TGTGCCAGCAGCCAAGATGCGTCTTCTGGGGCCAACGTCCTGACTTTC. Protein product: CASSQDASSGANVLTF.

This clonotype was recorded many times. The V and J genes are TRBV30 and TRBJ1-6; perhaps TRBD1 as D (5 bases). This CDR3 has 13 amino acids. CDR1 GTSNPN and CDR2 SVGIG come from the germline V gene (reference sequence). Trimming stripped 2 bases from V and 10 bases from J, with 12 bases between. Here the CDR3 reads CAWSRGDRSPLHF. As DNA, the CDR3 is TGTGCCTGGAGTAGAGGGGATCGGTCACCCCTCCACTTT.

Notes on this clonotype: A junction end diverges from the germline sequence, so it may reflect a read error. The chain's CDR3 is CASSPSRTGGGLDEQFF. DNA of the CDR3: TGTGCTAGCAGCCCATCCCGGACAGGGGGAGGTTTGGATGAGCAGTTCTTC. The V call is TRBV7-7, the J call TRBJ2-1, with 10 bases identical to TRBD1. Germline CDR1 is SSHAT and CDR2 is FNYEAQ (reference sequence). CDR3 length: 17 amino acids.